A selection of T cell receptor beta chains follows, all from one sample in a study of response to subunit inactivated influenza vaccine. Via MiXCR, TCRdb re-called the RT-PCR reads, giving one row per CDR3 protein. The sample holds around 480,000 distinct CDR3 sequences, approximately 15% seen once. This material consisted of CD4+ T cells sorted from PBMCs, taken less than 30 months after vaccination. The receptors stem from a man between 50 and 69 years old who received an inactivated influenza vaccine. Each CDR3 is given with its conserved first and last residue. Each record gives: V gene, clone size, D gene, J gene, CDR3 DNA, CDR3 protein. A D gene is named only where the DNA matches it firmly. Size is stated for part of the rows, as once, few or many counts, or as a class when the clone is expanded.

TRBV20-1	NA	NA	TRBJ2-3	TGCTGTGCTTGGACAGCCCGAGGGGTTAGCACAGATACGCAGTATTTT	CCAWTARGVSTDTQYF
TRBV20-1	few	TRBD1	TRBJ2-7	TGCAGTGCTAGCCGGGACAGGGCCCGCGAGCAGTACTTC	CSASRDRAREQYF
TRBV4-3	few	NA	TRBJ2-1	TGCGCCAGCAGCCAAGATGTGGGGGACTACAATGAGCAGTTCTTC	CASSQDVGDYNEQFF
TRBV5-1	few	NA	TRBJ2-4	TGCGCCAGCAGCCCGTCTAGCACCAAAAACATTCAGTACTTC	CASSPSSTKNIQYF
TRBV4-2	many	TRBD1	TRBJ1-5	TGTGCCAGCAGCCCACACAGGGGTGGGGGTCAGCCCCAGCATTTT	CASSPHRGGGQPQHF
TRBV12-3/TRBV12-4	NA	NA	TRBJ1-2	TGTGCCAGCAGTTTTCGGAAATATGGCTACACCTTC	CASSFRKYGYTF
TRBV7-2	many	NA	TRBJ2-7	TGTGCCAGCAGCTGGGGGGTTGGCGAGCAGTACTTC	CASSWGVGEQYF
TRBV7-8	many	NA	TRBJ2-1	TGTGCCAGCAGCCCCGGACCGCCGTACAATGAGCAGTTCTTC	CASSPGPPYNEQFF
TRBV7-2	many	NA	TRBJ1-1	TGTGCCAGCAGCACAGGACAGCTATTGAACACTGAAGCTTTCTTT	CASSTGQLLNTEAFF
TRBV10-3	few	TRBD1	TRBJ2-1	TGTGCCATCACCCCTACCGGGACAGCGAAATCCTACAATGAGCAGTTCTTC	CAITPTGTAKSYNEQFF
TRBV20-1	NA	NA	TRBJ1-5	TGCAGTGCTAGGCGGGCAGGGAGTCAGCCCCAGCATTTT	CSARRAGSQPQHF
TRBV29-1	NA	NA	TRBJ2-5	TGCAGCTCGCGGACTCTGGGAGGCCAAGAGACCCAGTACTTC	CSSRTLGGQETQYF
TRBV12-3/TRBV12-4	few	NA	TRBJ2-3	TGTGCCAGCAGCCGCATGCAGGGGGGGGATACGCAGTATTTT	CASSRMQGGDTQYF
TRBV5-1	NA	TRBD2	TRBJ2-2	TGCGCCAGCAGCCCGATAGCGGGAGAAGGAACCGGGGAGCTGTTTTTT	CASSPIAGEGTGELFF
TRBV20-1	few	NA	TRBJ1-2	TGCAGTGCTAGGAGAGGACCTAACTATGGCTACACCTTC	CSARRGPNYGYTF
TRBV12-3/TRBV12-4	NA	TRBD2	TRBJ2-3	TGTGCCAGCAGTTCGGGACTAGCGGGAAGCGCAGATACGCAGTATTTT	CASSSGLAGSADTQYF
TRBV11-2	few	NA	TRBJ2-7	TGTGCCAGCAGCTTCGACAGGATCGAGCAGTACTTC	CASSFDRIEQYF
TRBV20-1	NA	TRBD2	TRBJ2-5	TGCAGTGCTAGCCCCTTGGCTAGCGGTATCCAAGAGACCCAGTACTTC	CSASPLASGIQETQYF
TRBV20-1	NA	TRBD2	TRBJ2-5	TGCAGTGCAAAGCGGGGAGGGGCAGCAGAGACCCAGTACTTC	CSAKRGGAAETQYF
TRBV5-5	few	TRBD1	TRBJ2-7	TGTGCCAGCAGCTGGGGGACAGGACCCTACGAGCAGTACTTC	CASSWGTGPYEQYF
TRBV5-1	many	TRBD1	TRBJ2-1	TGCGCCAGCAGCTTGGCCGGGACAGGGACCTACAATGAGCAGTTCTTC	CASSLAGTGTYNEQFF
TRBV7-2	few	NA	TRBJ1-1	TGTGCCAGCAGCTTTCCCTTCCGGAGCACTGAAGCTTTCTTT	CASSFPFRSTEAFF
TRBV5-1	many	NA	TRBJ2-3	TGCGCCAGCAGCTTAGCGGTACCCACAGATACGCAGTATTTT	CASSLAVPTDTQYF
TRBV20-1	NA	TRBD2	TRBJ2-2	TGCAGTGCGCATCCTAGCGGGGCGAACACCGGGGAGCTGTTTTTT	CSAHPSGANTGELFF
TRBV27	NA	TRBD1	TRBJ1-2	TGTGCCAGCAGTTTTCGGACAGGGGGCGATGGCTACACCTTC	CASSFRTGGDGYTF
TRBV24-1	NA	NA	TRBJ2-1	TGTGCCACCAGTGACCAGAACCCTGAAGGGGGTTCCTACAATGAGCAGTTCTTC	CATSDQNPEGGSYNEQFF
TRBV3-1	few	NA	TRBJ2-1	TGTGCCAGCAGCCAAGCGGGTGAGCAGTTCTTC	CASSQAGEQFF
TRBV9	many	TRBD2	TRBJ2-7	TGTGCCAGCAGCCCCGGCGGCGGGAGGTCCCGAGGTAGCTCCTACGAGCAGTACTTC	CASSPGGGRSRGSSYEQYF
TRBV21-1	NA	NA	TRBJ2-3	TGTGCCAGCAGCTCAAATGATACGCAGTATTTT	CASSSNDTQYF
TRBV29-1	NA	NA	TRBJ2-7	TGCAGCGTTCTAGGGCCGCTTGCCTACGAGCAGTACTTC	CSVLGPLAYEQYF
TRBV29-1	many	TRBD2	TRBJ2-5	TGCAGCGTTGGTTATAACCCCATGGGGGGGAATGCCCAGTACTTC	CSVGYNPMGGNAQYF
TRBV20-1	NA	NA	TRBJ1-4	TGCAGTGCTAGAGATTGGGCTTCGGGGGCTAATGAAAAACTGTTTTTT	CSARDWASGANEKLFF
TRBV20-1	NA	TRBD2	TRBJ2-3	TGCAGTGCTAGAAAATTTCTAGCGGGAGGTTACCCAGATACGCAGTATTTT	CSARKFLAGGYPDTQYF
TRBV29-1	few	TRBD2	TRBJ2-7	TGCAGCGCTGGGGGGGGAGCCTACGAGCAGTACTTC	CSAGGGAYEQYF
TRBV6-5	NA	NA	TRBJ2-1	TGTGCCAGCAGTTACAGGCGGGCGGAGTTCTTC	CASSYRRAEFF
TRBV29-1	NA	TRBD1	TRBJ2-5	TGCAGCGTTGCCAGACAGGGGGCAAGGACCCAAGAGACCCAGTACTTC	CSVARQGARTQETQYF
TRBV27	few	NA	TRBJ2-4	TGTGCCAGCAGTGGGCAGGGGTTGGACATTCAGTACTTC	CASSGQGLDIQYF
TRBV20-1	NA	NA	TRBJ1-6	TGCAGTGCTAGGGTGGCGGGGGGAACTAATTCACCCCTCCACTTT	CSARVAGGTNSPLHF
TRBV20-1	NA	TRBD2	TRBJ2-1	TGCAGTGCTGCTGGACTAGCGGGAGGGAACAATGAGCAGTTCTTC	CSAAGLAGGNNEQFF
TRBV7-2	many	NA	TRBJ2-3	TGTGCCAGCAGCCCCCAACGTGGGGCAGATACGCAGTATTTT	CASSPQRGADTQYF
TRBV20-1	few	TRBD2	TRBJ2-7	TGCAGTGCTAGGGAATCTAGCGGGGGATACGAGCAGTACTTC	CSARESSGGYEQYF
TRBV7-8	few	NA	TRBJ2-7	TGTGCCAGCAGCTTAGGGGTAGGGCCCTCCTACGAGCAGTACTTC	CASSLGVGPSYEQYF
TRBV27	few	NA	TRBJ2-1	TGTGCCAGCAGTTTCCACATGAAGAGCGGCCCCTACAATGAGCAGTTCTTC	CASSFHMKSGPYNEQFF